This TCR beta chain was sequenced in a study of CD8+ T cells in alopecia areata. Study outcomes and limitations: Unlike in mice, where it was clearer, TCR sharing across patients was less clear, possibly HLA-related. Scalp and blood retained many expanded lesional clones during tofacitinib.

Treatment specified: oral pan-JAK inhibitor, 5-10 mg twice daily. RNA extraction and reverse transcription yielded cDNA as sequencing template. Only in-frame clones appear in the TCRdb table, and some are missing; sequencing was by immunoSEQ multiplex PCR. The profile shows about 200,000 clones, over 45% of them singletons. Concerning this clone: Antigen: not known.

CDR1 is SGDLS and CDR2 is YYNGEE in the germline V gene. The CDR3 is made up of 14 amino acids. With 3 bases clipped from V and 7 bases from J, the junction kept 8 bases outside the gene matches. This receptor was obtained from a human donor with alopecia areata. The J gene is TRBJ2-7, the V gene TRBV9; 9 nucleotides align to TRBD2. Sequenced here: CD4+ T cells sorted from blood, sampled at week 24, from a patient treated with tofacitinib. In nucleotides, the CDR3 is TGTGCCAGCAGCGGGGCTAGCGGGGCTGGAGAGCAGTACTTC. This gives the protein CASSGASGAGEQYF. Using reference TRBV9 and TRBJ2-7 for the parts outside the CDR3, the full variable domain is DSGVTQTPKHLITATGQRVTLRCSPRSGDLSVYWYQQSLDQGLQFLIQYYNGEERAKGNILERFSAQQFPDLHSELNLSSLELGDSALYFCASSGASGAGEQYFGPGTRLTVT.